This T cell receptor (beta chain) was obtained from a study of T cells in Graves' hyperthyroidism and ophthalmopathy. About the study: Peripheral blood samples were taken at initial diagnosis, prior to any treatment.

Findings of the study overall: Ophthalmopathy prediction by the model preceded onset by a median roughly 6 months.

Regions amplified from RNA transcripts were the TCR beta CDR3 regions. The TCR CDR3 was amplified in a first-round RT-PCR using the HTBI primer set. MiXCR was run by TCRdb on the multiplex PCR reads, yielding one entry per CDR3 protein. The sample shows approximately 220,000 distinct CDR3 sequences, about 16% of them seen only once. This clonotype was counted many times. Antigen unknown. Clinical symptoms, serum thyroxine and TRAb, thyroid ultrasound and orbital computed tomography together formed the diagnostic basis. PBMCs were obtained from under 13 ml fresh peripheral blood. With 6 bases removed from V and 2 bases from J, the gap between germline ends came to 16 bases. CDR1 MNHEY and CDR2 SVGEGT come from the germline V gene. The CDR3 loop spans 15 amino acids.

What was sequenced was blood. This chain links TRBV6-2 or TRBV6-3 with TRBJ2-5; a weak D match, TRBD2 (6 bases). The sequence was obtained from a man aged 40-55 years with Graves' hyperthyroidism. This CDR3 is CASSSFRGSQETQYF. In DNA, the CDR3 is TGTGCCAGCAGCTCATTTCGGGGGTCGCAAGAGACCCAGTACTTC.